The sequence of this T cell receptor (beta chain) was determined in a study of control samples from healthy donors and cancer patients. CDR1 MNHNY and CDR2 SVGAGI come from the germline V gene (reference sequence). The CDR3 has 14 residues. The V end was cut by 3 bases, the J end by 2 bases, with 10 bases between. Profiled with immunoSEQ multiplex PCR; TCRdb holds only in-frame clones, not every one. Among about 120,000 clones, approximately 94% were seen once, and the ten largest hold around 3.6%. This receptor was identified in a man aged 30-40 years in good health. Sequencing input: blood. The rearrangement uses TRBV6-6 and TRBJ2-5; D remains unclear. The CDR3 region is CASSYVGKQETQYF. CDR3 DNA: TGTGCCAGCAGTTATGTGGGGAAACAAGAGACCCAGTACTTC.